Listed below are T cell receptor beta chains from one sample, sequenced in a study of blood T cells in healthy people across ages. From the 5' RACE reads, TCRdb called clonotypes with MiXCR, one entry per CDR3 protein. The repertoire holds more than 450,000 distinct CDR3 sequences, with about 28% as singletons. This sample also appeared in a second study, on T cells of mothers and their children.

The sample comprised blood. The receptors were gathered from a boy aged 2 to 10 in good health. Both conserved end residues are part of each CDR3. A D gene is named only where the DNA matches it firmly. Clone size is stated in some rows and not others, as once, few, many or a class when expanded.

V gene,clone size,J gene,D gene,CDR3 DNA,CDR3 protein
TRBV2,-,TRBJ2-7,-,TGTGCCAGCAGTGAGTACGGCTACCAGTACGAGCAGTACTTC,CASSEYGYQYEQYF
TRBV5-4,-,TRBJ2-1,TRBD2,TGTGCCAGCAGCTTGCCGAGGACTAGATACAATGAGCAGTTCTTC,CASSLPRTRYNEQFF
TRBV27,-,TRBJ1-4,-,TGTGCCAGCAGCGGACCCGACAATGAAAAACTGTTTTTT,CASSGPDNEKLFF
TRBV11-2,-,TRBJ2-1,-,TGTGCCAGCGGTATACAACCGTACAATGAGCAGTTCTTC,CASGIQPYNEQFF
TRBV7-9,-,TRBJ2-1,-,TGTGCCAGCAGCCTCCAAACCGGGACCACTTTAGGGAATGAGCAGTTCTTC,CASSLQTGTTLGNEQFF
TRBV5-1,-,TRBJ2-5,TRBD1,TGCGCCAGCAGCTCCGGACAGGGGCCGCAAGAGACCCAGTACTTC,CASSSGQGPQETQYF
TRBV29-1,many,TRBJ2-7,-,TGCAGCGTTGGGGCAGGGGCGAGCTACGAGCAGTACTTC,CSVGAGASYEQYF
TRBV29-1,-,TRBJ2-3,TRBD1,TGCAGCGTTGATGGGGGACAGGGGCTTACGCAGTATTTT,CSVDGGQGLTQYF
TRBV29-1,-,TRBJ2-4,-,TGCAGCGTTCTGACGGGGGCCAAAAACATTCAGTACTTC,CSVLTGAKNIQYF
TRBV12-3/TRBV12-4,few,TRBJ2-5,TRBD1,TGTGCCAGCAGACCCGGGACAGGAGTCCAAGAGACCCAGTACTTC,CASRPGTGVQETQYF
TRBV6-1,-,TRBJ1-6,-,TGTGCCAGCAGTGAAGACGGCAGTTATAATTCACCCCTCCACTTT,CASSEDGSYNSPLHF
TRBV7-6,-,TRBJ1-3,-,TGTGCCAGCAGCTTAGGGACAGACCGTTCTGGAAACACCATATATTTT,CASSLGTDRSGNTIYF
TRBV18,-,TRBJ2-1,TRBD2,TGTGCCAGCTCACCTCTTAATCCTGCGGCGGGAGGGTTGAGTGAGCAGTTCTTC,CASSPLNPAAGGLSEQFF
TRBV10-3,-,TRBJ1-1,-,TGTGCCATCGTCGGGCAAATGAACACTGAAGCTTTCTTT,CAIVGQMNTEAFF
TRBV10-3,-,TRBJ1-2,-,TGTGCCATCAGCGTGGGCCTTAACTATGGCTACACCTTC,CAISVGLNYGYTF
TRBV5-1,many,TRBJ2-5,-,TGTGCCAGCAGCTTGGAACAAGAGACCCAGTACTTC,CASSLEQETQYF
TRBV20-1,few,TRBJ2-1,TRBD2,TGCAGTGCTAGAGGTCTAGCGGGCGGGAATGAGCAGTTCTTC,CSARGLAGGNEQFF
TRBV4-3,few,TRBJ2-3,TRBD2,TGCGCCAGCAGCCCCGGGACTAGCGGGAGACGGGATACGCAGTATTTT,CASSPGTSGRRDTQYF
TRBV19,few,TRBJ2-1,-,TGTGCCAGTAGTACTCCGCTCGAGCAGTTCTTC,CASSTPLEQFF
TRBV29-1,few,TRBJ1-1,-,TGCAGCGTTGAAGCCCGCAGGGCGAACACTGAAGCTTTCTTT,CSVEARRANTEAFF
TRBV6-2/TRBV6-3,-,TRBJ2-5,TRBD1,TGTGCCAGCAGTTACTCGACCCCGACAGGGGGGGCAGAGACCCAGTGCTTC,CASSYSTPTGGAETQCF
TRBV29-1,-,TRBJ2-1,TRBD2,TGCAGCGTTGCGGGGGGAGGGTACAATGAGCAGTTCTTC,CSVAGGGYNEQFF
TRBV20-1,-,TRBJ1-6,TRBD1,TGCAGTGCTGGACGGACAGGGAGGGCCTATAATTCACCCCTCCACTTT,CSAGRTGRAYNSPLHF
TRBV10-3,-,TRBJ2-7,-,TGTGCCATCAGTACCGATCCTAACGGGGAGCAGTACTTC,CAISTDPNGEQYF
TRBV19,-,TRBJ1-6,-,TGTGCCAGACTAGATGAAACAGAAGATAATTCACCCCTCCACTTT,CARLDETEDNSPLHF
TRBV11-1,few,TRBJ2-7,-,TGTGCCAGCAGCCCCCCTCGGACAGCTAAGAACTCCTACGAGCAGTACTTC,CASSPPRTAKNSYEQYF
TRBV12-3/TRBV12-4,-,TRBJ1-2,-,TGTGCCAGCAGTTTTGGCTTATTAGTCTTTAACTATGGCTACACCTTC,CASSFGLLVFNYGYTF
TRBV4-1,-,TRBJ1-2,TRBD1,TGCGCCAGCAGCCAACTGACAGGGGGCGCGGATGGCTACACCTTC,CASSQLTGGADGYTF
TRBV18,-,TRBJ2-3,TRBD2,TGTGCCAGCTCAAGATATAGCGGGAGTGAGGCAGATACGCAGTATTTT,CASSRYSGSEADTQYF
TRBV20-1,-,TRBJ1-3,-,TGCAGTGCTAGAGATCGGGGGGCGGGCGGACTACTCTCTGGAAACACCATATATTTT,CSARDRGAGGLLSGNTIYF
TRBV7-9,-,TRBJ2-1,-,TGTGCCAGCAGCTTAATAGGCAGCCCCCTGGGGAATGAGCAGTTCTTC,CASSLIGSPLGNEQFF
TRBV27,-,TRBJ1-2,-,TGTGCCAGCAGTTTAGTAGCGGACCTCAACTATGGCTACACCTTC,CASSLVADLNYGYTF
TRBV5-1,-,TRBJ1-2,-,TGCGCCAGCAGCACGGACAGCTATGGCTACACCTTC,CASSTDSYGYTF
TRBV10-3,few,TRBJ2-3,TRBD2,TGTGCCATCACTAACCCGACTAGCAGCTCAGATACGCAGTATTTT,CAITNPTSSSDTQYF
TRBV12-5,-,TRBJ2-1,TRBD2,TGTGCTAGTGGTTTCCAAGCGGGGGAGCGCTCCTACAATGAGCAGTTCTTC,CASGFQAGERSYNEQFF
TRBV4-3,-,TRBJ1-1,TRBD1,TGCGCCAGCAGCGAGGGGACAGGGAACACTGAAGCTTTCTTT,CASSEGTGNTEAFF
TRBV20-1,-,TRBJ2-2,-,TGCAGTGCCAGGTCGCCAGGCGGGGAGCTGTTTTTT,CSARSPGGELFF
TRBV7-2,-,TRBJ2-7,-,TGTGCCAGCAGCTTAGCGAGGCAGGCCTCATCCCACGAGCAGTACTTC,CASSLARQASSHEQYF
TRBV3-1,-,TRBJ2-1,-,TGTGCCAGCAGCCCCGGCGGGCCCTCCTACAATGAGCAGTTCTTC,CASSPGGPSYNEQFF
TRBV2,few,TRBJ2-2,-,TGTGCCAGCAGTACTCGGGGGGCAGTGATAACCGGGGAGCTGTTTTTT,CASSTRGAVITGELFF
TRBV4-1,few,TRBJ2-2,TRBD2,TGCGCCAGCAGCCCGCGAGCGGGAGGTTACACCGGGGAGCTGTTTTTT,CASSPRAGGYTGELFF
TRBV20-1,-,TRBJ2-3,-,TGCAGTGCTAAGTGGGGGAACACAGATACGCAGTATTTT,CSAKWGNTDTQYF
TRBV24-1,-,TRBJ1-2,TRBD1,TGTGCCACCCACGGACAGGGAGGGGATGGCTACACCTTC,CATHGQGGDGYTF
TRBV9,-,TRBJ2-7,TRBD2,TGTGCCAGCAGCGTAGGGGAGGGATCCGAGCAGTACTTC,CASSVGEGSEQYF
TRBV7-8,-,TRBJ2-3,-,TGTGCCAGCAGCTTAAAGAGCGCAGATACGCAGTATTTT,CASSLKSADTQYF
TRBV20-1,few,TRBJ2-5,-,TGCAGTGCTCGCCTCGGCAGCGAGGAAGAGACCCAGTACTTC,CSARLGSEEETQYF
TRBV25-1,-,TRBJ2-7,TRBD1,TGTGCCAGCAGGGTAGGGACAGGGGGCTCCGAGCAGTACTTC,CASRVGTGGSEQYF
TRBV7-9,-,TRBJ2-6,-,TGTGCCAGCAGCTCCACCAGCGTAACACTCTCTGGGGCCAACGTCCTGACTTTC,CASSSTSVTLSGANVLTF
TRBV3-1,-,TRBJ1-1,-,TGTGCCAGCACCCGGGGGGGACCGATTGAAGCTTTCTTT,CASTRGGPIEAFF
TRBV5-1,few,TRBJ1-2,-,TGCGCCAGCAGCCCCGGACATTCCTATGGCTACACCTTC,CASSPGHSYGYTF
TRBV29-1,-,TRBJ1-2,TRBD1,TGCAGCGTCGCAACAGGGGTCTATGGCTACACCTTC,CSVATGVYGYTF
TRBV20-1,few,TRBJ2-7,-,TGCAGTGCGGAGGAGGGGTACGAGCAGTACTTC,CSAEEGYEQYF
TRBV4-3,few,TRBJ2-5,TRBD2,TGCGCCAGCAGCCTTTGGACTAGCGGGAGGAAAGAGACCCAGTACTTC,CASSLWTSGRKETQYF
TRBV20-1,-,TRBJ2-7,TRBD2,TGCAGTGCTGCCCATAGCGGGAGCTACGAGCAGTACTTC,CSAAHSGSYEQYF
TRBV5-5,few,TRBJ1-5,-,TGTGCCAGCAGCTTGGCCCCGGGGGGAGGTCAGCCCCAGCATTTT,CASSLAPGGGQPQHF